This T cell receptor beta chain was profiled in a study of cytomegalovirus exposure and HLA in healthy donors (TCRdb year 2017). As for the study more broadly: The 666 repertoires of the first cohort and the 95 to 150 validation repertoires were produced on the same platform, according to a later analysis. The study aimed to test whether signatures of past pathogen exposure could be identified by cataloging public T cell receptors. Along with the roughly 670-subject first cohort, a separate validation cohort of 120 different subjects was used. To predict cytomegalovirus infection status, the study brought together high-throughput TCR immunosequencing, statistical association of individual TCRs with disease status, and machine learning.

Counted from cysteine to phenylalanine, this CDR3 has 15 amino acids. Solely the CDR3 DNA is kept, with 45 bases framed from the first base. Germline trimming: 5 bases from V, 8 bases from J; junction bases outside gene matches: 8. The germline V gene provides CDR1 SGHAT and CDR2 FQNNGV. Donors formed part of the validation cohort, which comprised 120 subjects and was distinct from the first cohort of 666 subjects. The library was prepared using the immunoSEQ multiplex PCR assay. As for the original processing: A statistical classification framework was built to diagnose cytomegalovirus status from the catalog of TCR beta chain sequences. The clones in this table, taken by TCRdb from immuneACCESS, are in-frame only. Not every clone is retained; where verified, under half of the shortfall comes from an unresolved V gene, and the cause of the rest is unknown. The V and J calls and clone size were taken over from that table, and D and trimming were inferred from the DNA. The sample table contains 100,000 to 150,000 clones; only one count was recorded for roughly nine tenths of them. The ten most abundant clones make up 1.1% of the sample.

General conclusions and limits of the study: In both the original and validation cohorts, the classifier was reported to diagnose cytomegalovirus status with high specificity and sensitivity. The authors suggested that the approach could potentially be extended to other disease states and immunological phenotypes. Most TCR sequences were observed very rarely across donors, whereas some public TCRs were present in many individuals. A later analysis lacked HLA typing for the validation cohort, so it scored co-occurrence in that cohort across all 130 or so repertoires. The study listed 164 TCR beta chains as associated with cytomegalovirus. A later analysis found that TCRs clustered in the first cohort also tended to co-occur in the 95 to 150 validation repertoires, with 90% to 95% of cluster scores above 0. In vitro tests confirmed that a few of the cytomegalovirus-associated TCR beta chains recognize cytomegalovirus antigens.

For this clone: The antigen it recognizes is unknown. No base quality information exists; no much larger clone differs at one position.

The sequenced sample consisted of PBMCs. The sequence is built from TRBV11-2 and TRBJ2-1; 11 nucleotides in the junction match TRBD2. The sequence derives from a young woman in good health and CMV-seronegative. CDR3 reads: CASSLSGGAGDEQFF. The nucleotide sequence is given as TGTGCCAGCAGCCTTAGCGGGGGGGCTGGGGATGAGCAGTTCTTC.